A selection of T cell receptor beta chains follows, all from one sample in a study of cytomegalovirus exposure and HLA in healthy donors. Here immunoSEQ multiplex PCR was the method, and the copy in TCRdb shows in-frame clones only, minus some. Counted here are fewer than 150,000 clones, about 82% occurring once; the ten biggest clones make up nearly 5%. The sequenced material came from PBMCs. Receptor source: a man between 18 and 35 years old in good health and CMV-seronegative. The CDR3 runs from the conserved cysteine through the conserved F or W. Fields, in order: D gene, J gene, clone size, V gene, CDR3 protein, CDR3 DNA. D genes are given only for firm matches. Clone size appears in some rows only: once, few, many, or a class for an expanded clone.

>NA|TRBJ2-5|NA|TRBV7-6
CASSSRERGETQYF
TGTGCCAGCAGCTCCCGGGAGAGAGGAGAGACCCAGTACTTC
>NA|TRBJ2-7|NA|TRBV5-5
CASSLASHEQYF
TGTGCCAGCAGCTTGGCGTCCCACGAGCAGTACTTC
>TRBD1|TRBJ1-1|NA|TRBV4-2
CASSQDQGTGNTEAFF
TGTGCCAGCAGCCAAGATCAGGGGACAGGGAACACTGAAGCTTTCTTT
>TRBD2|TRBJ2-1|once|TRBV18
CASSLGGTINEQFF
TGTGCCAGCTCCCTGGGGGGGACTATTAATGAGCAGTTCTTC
>TRBD1|TRBJ2-1|NA|TRBV29-1
CSVEQQGWNEQFF
TGCAGCGTTGAGCAACAGGGGTGGAATGAGCAGTTCTTC
>NA|TRBJ2-6|NA|TRBV19
CASSIDGSGANVLTF
TGTGCCAGTAGTATAGACGGCTCTGGGGCCAACGTCCTGACTTTC
>TRBD1|TRBJ1-2|NA|TRBV5-1
CASSPSQGAYYGYTF
TGCGCCAGCAGCCCTTCACAGGGGGCTTACTATGGCTACACCTTC
>NA|TRBJ2-7|few|TRBV12-5
CASGLPKQEQYF
TGTGCTAGTGGTTTGCCGAAGCAAGAGCAGTACTTC
>NA|TRBJ2-7|NA|TRBV28
CASSLLPSYEQYF
TGTGCCAGCAGTTTATTGCCTAGCTACGAGCAGTACTTC
>TRBD2|TRBJ2-7|NA|TRBV6-4
CASSDSRQGTSGGALGSEQYF
TGTGCCAGCAGTGACTCGAGACAGGGAACTAGCGGGGGGGCCCTTGGGAGCGAGCAGTACTTC
>TRBD1|TRBJ2-5|NA|TRBV29-1
CSVTGGEETQYF
TGCAGCGTAACAGGGGGCGAAGAGACCCAGTACTTC
>NA|TRBJ2-5|NA|TRBV30
CAATGTSSETQYF
TGTGCCGCTACAGGGACAAGCTCGGAGACCCAGTACTTC
>TRBD2|TRBJ2-1|NA|TRBV30
CAWRLAGSNEQFF
TGTGCCTGGAGACTAGCGGGGTCCAATGAGCAGTTCTTC
>TRBD1|TRBJ1-1|once|TRBV6-6
CASSTGDRRSTEAFF
TGTGCCAGCAGTACAGGGGACAGAAGGAGCACTGAAGCTTTCTTT
>NA|TRBJ1-3|NA|TRBV10-3
CAIRAIISGNTIYF
TGTGCCATCAGAGCAATTATCTCTGGAAACACCATATATTTT
>NA|TRBJ2-5|NA|TRBV6-1
CASSEGNVVQETQYF
TGTGCCAGCAGTGAAGGCAACGTAGTCCAAGAGACCCAGTACTTC
>NA|TRBJ2-1|NA|TRBV6-1
CASSLGVEDYNEQFF
TGTGCCAGCAGTTTAGGGGTAGAGGATTACAATGAGCAGTTCTTC
>NA|TRBJ2-1|NA|TRBV4-1
CASSHDWDSTTYNEQFF
TGCGCCAGCAGCCACGACTGGGACTCGACTACCTACAATGAGCAGTTCTTC
>TRBD1|TRBJ2-7|NA|TRBV7-8
CASSWDRANEQYF
TGTGCCAGCAGCTGGGACAGGGCTAACGAGCAGTACTTC
>NA|TRBJ2-7|NA|TRBV27
CASSSGDAYEQYF
TGTGCCAGCAGTTCAGGGGACGCCTACGAGCAGTACTTC
>NA|TRBJ2-3|NA|TRBV12-5
CASGLGQLTDTQYF
TGTGCTAGTGGTTTGGGCCAACTGACAGATACGCAGTATTTT
>NA|TRBJ1-4|NA|TRBV2
CASSVFRLGGAATNEKLFF
TGTGCCAGCAGCGTTTTCCGTCTGGGGGGGGCGGCAACTAATGAAAAACTGTTTTTT
>TRBD1|TRBJ2-7|NA|TRBV6-1
CASSEFGTGGHYEQYF
TGTGCCAGCAGTGAATTTGGGACAGGGGGCCATTACGAGCAGTACTTC
>NA|TRBJ1-2|NA|TRBV6-1
CASSESGVGGYTF
TGTGCCAGCAGTGAGTCAGGGGTTGGTGGCTACACCTTC
>TRBD1|TRBJ2-2|NA|TRBV4-2
CASSPRTGNTGELFF
TGTGCCAGCAGCCCCCGGACAGGGAACACCGGGGAGCTGTTTTTT
>TRBD1|TRBJ1-2|NA|TRBV4-1
CASSQRDRDGYTF
TGCGCCAGCAGCCAGAGGGACAGGGATGGCTACACCTTC
>NA|TRBJ2-3|NA|TRBV5-1
CASSLGSGFGTDTQYF
TGCGCCAGCAGCTTGGGGTCCGGGTTTGGCACAGATACGCAGTATTTT
>TRBD1|TRBJ2-3|NA|TRBV4-2
CASSPLTGDGTDTQYF
TGTGCCAGCAGCCCACTGACAGGGGACGGGACAGATACGCAGTATTTT
>TRBD1|TRBJ1-6|NA|TRBV11-1
CASSLARGHGNSPLHF
TGTGCCAGCAGCTTGGCTAGGGGGCATGGTAATTCACCCCTCCACTTT
>TRBD1|TRBJ1-2|NA|TRBV6-6
CASSSRTGGDGYTF
TGTGCCAGCAGTTCAAGGACAGGAGGCGATGGCTACACCTTC
>NA|TRBJ2-2|NA|TRBV6-4
CASSDLGGANTGELFF
TGTGCCAGCAGTGACTTAGGGGGGGCGAACACCGGGGAGCTGTTTTTT
>NA|TRBJ2-1|NA|TRBV6-4
CASSVGGGSYNEQFF
TGTGCCAGCAGTGTTGGCGGAGGATCCTACAATGAGCAGTTCTTC
>TRBD1|TRBJ2-1|NA|TRBV27
CASSFSGTAYNEQFF
TGTGCCAGCAGTTTCAGTGGGACAGCGTACAATGAGCAGTTCTTC
>TRBD1|TRBJ1-6|NA|TRBV5-1
CASSHGTGVDSPLHF
TGCGCCAGCAGCCACGGGACAGGGGTAGATTCACCCCTCCACTTT
>NA|TRBJ2-1|NA|TRBV6-5
CASGRDRRNEQFF
TGTGCCAGCGGGAGGGACAGGAGGAATGAGCAGTTCTTC
>NA|TRBJ1-5|once|TRBV6-6
CASSLLADRGNQPQHF
TGTGCCAGCAGTCTCTTGGCGGATCGGGGCAATCAGCCCCAGCATTTT
>TRBD2|TRBJ2-6|once|TRBV28
CASSLLAGSGANVLTF
TGTGCCAGCAGTTTACTAGCGGGATCTGGGGCCAACGTCCTGACTTTC
>TRBD1|TRBJ2-3|NA|TRBV5-1
CASSRIPPGQGADTQYF
TGCGCCAGCAGCAGAATTCCGCCGGGACAGGGGGCAGATACGCAGTATTTT
>TRBD2|TRBJ2-7|NA|TRBV5-1
CASSLGLAGAEQYF
TGCGCCAGCAGCTTGGGACTAGCGGGAGCCGAGCAGTACTTC
>TRBD1|TRBJ1-6|NA|TRBV7-9
CASSRGQDSSPLHF
TGTGCCAGCAGCCGGGGACAGGATAGTTCACCCCTCCACTTT
>TRBD2|TRBJ2-2|NA|TRBV13
CASTHRAQGLARAGELFF
TGTGCCAGCACCCACAGGGCCCAGGGACTAGCGCGAGCCGGGGAGCTGTTTTTT
>NA|TRBJ2-2|NA|TRBV7-2
CASSLAVTRGWNTGELFF
TGTGCCAGCAGCTTAGCAGTTACAAGGGGGTGGAACACCGGGGAGCTGTTTTTT
>NA|TRBJ2-1|NA|TRBV2
CASRGRSSYNEQFF
TGTGCCAGCAGGGGGCGGAGCTCCTACAATGAGCAGTTCTTC
>NA|TRBJ2-3|NA|TRBV30
CACTGLARTDTQYF
TGTGCCTGTACTGGGCTTGCGCGCACAGATACGCAGTATTTT
>NA|TRBJ2-2|NA|TRBV5-4
CASSVTGPTGELFF
TGTGCCAGCAGCGTAACAGGGCCCACCGGGGAGCTGTTTTTT
>TRBD1|TRBJ1-5|NA|TRBV6-1
CASRQGAATPAQHF
TGTGCCAGTAGGCAGGGGGCCGCAACCCCCGCCCAGCATTTT
>NA|TRBJ2-7|NA|TRBV19
CASSIGQSYEQYF
TGTGCCAGTAGCATAGGACAGAGCTACGAGCAGTACTTC
>NA|TRBJ1-1|NA|TRBV27
CASRTGGTEAFF
TGTGCCAGCAGAACCGGGGGCACTGAAGCTTTCTTT
>TRBD2|TRBJ2-1|NA|TRBV2
CASRPLAGRYNEQFF
TGTGCCAGCAGGCCTCTAGCGGGGCGCTACAATGAGCAGTTCTTC
>NA|TRBJ2-1|NA|TRBV4-1
CASSQANTYNEQFF
TGCGCCAGCAGCCAAGCAAACACCTACAATGAGCAGTTCTTC
>NA|TRBJ2-7|NA|TRBV5-4
CASSLTGPSSYEQYF
TGTGCCAGCAGCCTAACAGGGCCCAGCTCCTACGAGCAGTACTTC
>NA|TRBJ1-4|few|TRBV27
CASSLSGPNEKLFF
TGTGCCAGCAGTTTATCGGGGCCTAATGAAAAACTGTTTTTT
>NA|TRBJ1-1|NA|TRBV11-2
CASSEATRRDTEAFF
TGTGCCAGCAGTGAAGCAACCCGGAGGGACACTGAAGCTTTCTTT
>TRBD1|TRBJ2-3|NA|TRBV5-1
CASSSTGRTDTQYF
TGCGCCAGCAGCTCGACAGGGCGCACAGATACGCAGTATTTT
>TRBD1|TRBJ1-4|NA|TRBV6-1
CASRGQFEKLFF
TGTGCCAGCAGGGGACAGTTTGAAAAACTGTTTTTT
>TRBD2|TRBJ2-2|few|TRBV5-1
CASNLETSGRSGELFF
TGCGCCAGCAACTTGGAGACTAGCGGGAGATCCGGGGAGCTGTTTTTT
>NA|TRBJ2-7|NA|TRBV7-9
CASSAGQLYEQYF
TGTGCCAGCAGCGCCGGACAGCTCTACGAGCAGTACTTC
>TRBD1|TRBJ1-2|once|TRBV30
CAWSVHQGAPSRGYTF
TGTGCCTGGAGTGTACATCAGGGGGCGCCATCGAGGGGCTACACCTTC